This T cell receptor (beta chain) is from a study of blood T cell repertoires in COVID-19. In the authors' workflow: Estimated nucleated cell counts came from reference gene primer amplification. The assay was immunoSEQ multiplex PCR, and TCRdb's table has in-frame clones only and misses some. V, J and clone size are taken as reported in that table, and D and trimming were inferred from the DNA itself. The table has fewer than 250,000 clones, 80% to 90% seen once; the top ten hold less than 20%. The germline V gene has CDR1 DFQATT and CDR2 SNEGSKA (reference sequence). The CDR3 consists of 15 residues. The V end lost 3 bases, the J end lost 2 bases, and 15 bases lay between the germline ends.

This clonotype was obtained from a human donor in a cohort sampled during active COVID-19. The chain couples TRBV20-1 to TRBJ2-3; a weak D match, TRBD2 (6 bases). Material for sequencing was peripheral blood. CDR3 sequence (DNA): TGCAGTGCTAGTGCGGTAGCGGAGGCCACAGATACGCAGTATTTT. Encoded protein: CSASAVAEATDTQYF.